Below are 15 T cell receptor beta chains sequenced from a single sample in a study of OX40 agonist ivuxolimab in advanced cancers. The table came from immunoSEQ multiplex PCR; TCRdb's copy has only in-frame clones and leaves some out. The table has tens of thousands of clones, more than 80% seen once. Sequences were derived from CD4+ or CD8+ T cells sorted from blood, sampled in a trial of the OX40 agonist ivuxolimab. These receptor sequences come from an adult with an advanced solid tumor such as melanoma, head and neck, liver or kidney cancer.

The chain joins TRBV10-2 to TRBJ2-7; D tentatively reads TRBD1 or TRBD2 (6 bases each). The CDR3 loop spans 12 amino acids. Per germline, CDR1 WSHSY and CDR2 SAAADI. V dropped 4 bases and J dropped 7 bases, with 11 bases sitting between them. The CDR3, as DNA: TGCGCCAGCAGTGTACGGGGGCGGGAGCAGTACTTC. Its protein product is CASSVRGREQYF.

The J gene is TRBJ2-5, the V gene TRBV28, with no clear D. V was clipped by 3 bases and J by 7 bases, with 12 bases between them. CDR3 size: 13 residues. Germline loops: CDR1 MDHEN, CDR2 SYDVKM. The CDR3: CASSLGLRRTQYF. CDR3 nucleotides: TGTGCCAGCAGTTTGGGCCTCCGTAGGACCCAGTACTTC.

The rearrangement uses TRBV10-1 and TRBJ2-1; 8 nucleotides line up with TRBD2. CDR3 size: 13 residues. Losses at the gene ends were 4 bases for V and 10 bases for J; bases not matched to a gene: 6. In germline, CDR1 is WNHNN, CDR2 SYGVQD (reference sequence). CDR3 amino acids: CASSGRTSGEQFF. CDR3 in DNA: TGCGCCAGCAGTGGTAGAACTAGCGGCGAGCAGTTCTTC.

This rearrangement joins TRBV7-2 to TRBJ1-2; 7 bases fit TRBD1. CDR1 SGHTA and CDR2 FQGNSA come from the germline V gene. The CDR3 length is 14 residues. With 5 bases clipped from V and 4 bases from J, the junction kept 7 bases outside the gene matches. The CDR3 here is CASSTRDSLYGYTF. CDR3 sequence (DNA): TGTGCCAGCAGCACCCGGGACAGCCTCTATGGCTACACCTTC.

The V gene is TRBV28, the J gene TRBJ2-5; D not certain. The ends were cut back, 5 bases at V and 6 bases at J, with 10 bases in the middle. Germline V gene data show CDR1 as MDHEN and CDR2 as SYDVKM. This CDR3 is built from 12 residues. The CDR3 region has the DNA TGTGCCAGCAGTCTCGTTGGGCAGACCCAGTACTTC. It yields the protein CASSLVGQTQYF.

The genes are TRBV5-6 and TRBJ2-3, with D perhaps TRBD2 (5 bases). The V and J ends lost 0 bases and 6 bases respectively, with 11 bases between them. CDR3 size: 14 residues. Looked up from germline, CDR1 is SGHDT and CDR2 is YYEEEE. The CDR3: CASSLDRTADTQYF. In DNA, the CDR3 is TGTGCCAGCAGCTTGGACCGGACTGCGGATACGCAGTATTTT.

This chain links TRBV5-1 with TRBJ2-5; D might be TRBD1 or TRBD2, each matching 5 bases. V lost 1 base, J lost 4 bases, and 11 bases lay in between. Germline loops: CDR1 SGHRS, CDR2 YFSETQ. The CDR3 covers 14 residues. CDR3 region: CASSLRGRGETQYF. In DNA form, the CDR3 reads TGCGCCAGCAGCTTGCGGGGCAGAGGAGAGACCCAGTACTTC.

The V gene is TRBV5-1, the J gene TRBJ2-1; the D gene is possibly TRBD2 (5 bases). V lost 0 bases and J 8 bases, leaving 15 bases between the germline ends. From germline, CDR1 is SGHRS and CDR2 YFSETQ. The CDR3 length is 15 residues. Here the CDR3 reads CASSLADNGVDEQFF. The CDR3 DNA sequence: TGCGCCAGCAGCTTGGCCGATAACGGGGTGGATGAGCAGTTCTTC.

The CDR3 loop reads CATQTGGNYGYTF. CDR3 nucleotides: TGTGCCACCCAGACAGGGGGGAACTATGGCTACACCTTC. The chain joins TRBV6-5 to TRBJ1-2, with 9 bases fitting TRBD1. This CDR3 is 13 amino acids long. V lost 10 bases, J lost 2 bases, and 5 bases stayed unmatched. Germline V gene sequence: CDR1 MNHEY, CDR2 SVGAGI.

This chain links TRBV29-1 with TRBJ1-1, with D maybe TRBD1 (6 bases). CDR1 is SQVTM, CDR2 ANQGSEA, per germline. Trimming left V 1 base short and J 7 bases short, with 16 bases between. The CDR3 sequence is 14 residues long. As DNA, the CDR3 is TGCAGCGTTGAAGCGACAGGAGGTGCGGTTGAAGCTTTCTTT. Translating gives CSVEATGGAVEAFF.

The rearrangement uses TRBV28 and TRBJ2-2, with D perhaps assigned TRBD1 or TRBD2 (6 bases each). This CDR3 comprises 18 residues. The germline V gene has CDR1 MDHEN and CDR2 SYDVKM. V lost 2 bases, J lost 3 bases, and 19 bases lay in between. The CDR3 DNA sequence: TGTGCCAGCAGTTTAAGTCACTCGCCAAGGGGGGACACCGGGGAGCTGTTTTTT. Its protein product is CASSLSHSPRGDTGELFF.

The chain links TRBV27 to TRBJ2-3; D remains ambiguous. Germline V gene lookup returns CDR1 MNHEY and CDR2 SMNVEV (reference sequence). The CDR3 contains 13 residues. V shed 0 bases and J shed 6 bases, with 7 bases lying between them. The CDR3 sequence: CASSLSPRDTQYF. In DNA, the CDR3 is TGTGCCAGCAGTTTATCACCGAGGGATACGCAGTATTTT.

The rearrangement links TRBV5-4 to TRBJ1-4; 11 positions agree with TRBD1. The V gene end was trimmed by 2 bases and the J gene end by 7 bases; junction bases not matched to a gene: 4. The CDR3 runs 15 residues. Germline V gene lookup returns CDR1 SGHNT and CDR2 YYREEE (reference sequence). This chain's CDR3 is CASSFRDRGTEKLFF. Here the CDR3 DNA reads TGTGCCAGCAGCTTCAGGGACAGGGGGACTGAAAAACTGTTTTTT.

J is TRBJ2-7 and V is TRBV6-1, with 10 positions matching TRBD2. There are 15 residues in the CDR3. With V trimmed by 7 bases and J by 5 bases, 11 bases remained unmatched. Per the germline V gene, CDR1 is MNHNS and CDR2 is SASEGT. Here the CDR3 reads CASTLGSSGRNEQYF. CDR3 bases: TGTGCCAGCACCTTAGGGTCTAGCGGGAGAAACGAGCAGTACTTC.

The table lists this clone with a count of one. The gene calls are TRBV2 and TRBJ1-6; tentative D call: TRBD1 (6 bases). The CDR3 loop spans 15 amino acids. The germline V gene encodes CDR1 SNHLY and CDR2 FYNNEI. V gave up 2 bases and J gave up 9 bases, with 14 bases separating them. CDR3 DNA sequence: TGTGCCAGCAGTGAAAGTTCCAGGGGCGGTTCACCCCTCCACTTT. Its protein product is CASSESSRGGSPLHF. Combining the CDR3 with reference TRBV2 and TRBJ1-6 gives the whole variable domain EPEVTQTPSHQVTQMGQEVILRCVPISNHLYFYWYRQILGQKVEFLVSFYNNEISEKSEIFDDQFSVERPDGSNFTLKIRSTKLEDSAMYFCASSESSRGGSPLHFGNGTRLTVT.